These T cell receptor beta chains were read from a single sample in a study of T cell repertoires in cytomegalovirus infection. These TCRs are of unknown antigen specificity. TCRdb analysed the reads with MiXCR anew, one entry per CDR3 protein. The sample holds 300,000 to 400,000 distinct CDR3 sequences; 25% to 35% are singletons and the top ten take around 20%. The sample consisted of cultured PBMCs, taken from culture after CMV antigen stimulation. All receptors come from a human donor in good health (CMV status not recorded). Some clones in this sample may be carry-over from other donors' samples. Each CDR3 is given with its conserved first and last residue. D genes are given only for firm matches. Clone size is given for some rows only: seen once, a few or many times, or a class if the clone is expanded.

V	D	size	J	length	CDR3	DNA
TRBV12-3/TRBV12-4	TRBD1	NA	TRBJ1-2	14	CASSPRTGADGYTF	TGTGCCAGCAGTCCCCGGACAGGGGCCGATGGCTACACCTTC
TRBV20-1	NA	NA	TRBJ2-3	13	CSADDSITDTQYF	TGCAGTGCTGATGACTCCATCACAGATACGCAGTATTTT
TRBV10-2	NA	NA	TRBJ1-1	13	CATFAPGNTEAFF	TGCGCCACCTTTGCCCCAGGGAACACTGAAGCTTTCTTT
TRBV7-6	NA	few	TRBJ1-1	12	CASSLPDSEAFF	TGTGCCAGCAGCTTACCCGACAGTGAAGCTTTCTTT
TRBV7-2	NA	many	TRBJ2-5	13	CASSRQYQETQYF	TGTGCCAGCAGTCGACAGTACCAAGAGACCCAGTACTTC
TRBV10-3	TRBD1	NA	TRBJ2-6	17	CAISVAGTGAGANVLTF	TGTGCCATCAGTGTCGCCGGGACAGGGGCCGGGGCCAACGTCCTGACTTTC
TRBV28	NA	NA	TRBJ1-5	13	CASILGRNQPQHF	TGTGCCAGCATCCTGGGGAGGAATCAGCCCCAGCATTTT
TRBV7-2	TRBD2	many	TRBJ2-1	16	CASSEGLAAIYNEQFF	TGTGCCAGCAGCGAGGGACTAGCGGCTATTTACAATGAGCAGTTCTTC
TRBV6-1	TRBD2	NA	TRBJ2-3	16	CASRKSLAGEGDTQYF	TGTGCCAGCAGGAAGTCGCTAGCGGGGGAAGGGGATACGCAGTATTTT
TRBV7-2	NA	few	TRBJ2-1	13	CASSLGSSHEQFF	TGTGCCAGCAGCTTAGGATCTAGTCATGAGCAGTTCTTC
TRBV7-3	TRBD1	many	TRBJ1-4	15	CASSLDRASNEKLFF	TGTGCCAGCAGCTTGGACAGGGCCTCTAATGAAAAACTGTTTTTT
TRBV19	NA	NA	TRBJ1-1	13	CASTSGWGTEAFF	TGTGCCAGTACCAGCGGATGGGGCACTGAAGCTTTCTTT
TRBV7-3	TRBD1	few	TRBJ2-1	16	CASSARDRGFYNEQFF	TGTGCCAGCAGCGCCCGGGACAGGGGGTTCTACAATGAGCAGTTCTTC
TRBV25-1	TRBD1	NA	TRBJ1-1	15	CASRQTGAEDTEAFF	TGTGCCAGCAGACAGACAGGGGCAGAAGACACTGAAGCTTTCTTT
TRBV6-1	NA	many	TRBJ1-5	13	CASRTGGNQPQHF	TGTGCCAGCAGAACAGGCGGCAATCAGCCCCAGCATTTT
TRBV11-2	TRBD1	few	TRBJ1-4	15	CASSLPQGTNEKLFF	TGTGCCAGCAGCTTACCACAGGGGACTAATGAAAAACTGTTTTTT
TRBV2	NA	NA	TRBJ2-7	16	CASTSMGRTAVYEQYF	TGTGCCAGCACCTCAATGGGGCGGACTGCAGTCTACGAGCAGTACTTC
TRBV28	TRBD2	few	TRBJ2-3	16	CASSFSLRGGRDTQYF	TGTGCCAGCAGTTTCAGTTTAAGGGGAGGGAGAGATACGCAGTATTTT
TRBV2	NA	NA	TRBJ2-6	15	CASSEGHAGANVLTF	TGTGCCAGCAGTGAGGGTCATGCGGGGGCCAACGTCCTGACTTTC
TRBV29-1	TRBD2	few	TRBJ2-3	14	CSCPWGGGTDTQYF	TGCAGCTGCCCTTGGGGGGGAGGCACAGATACGCAGTATTTT
TRBV6-1	TRBD1	NA	TRBJ1-4	15	CASTWHRGRDEKLFF	TGTGCCAGCACCTGGCACAGGGGGCGCGATGAAAAACTGTTTTTT
TRBV7-2	TRBD2	many	TRBJ2-3	15	CASSSASGRGDTQYF	TGTGCCAGCAGCTCGGCTAGCGGGAGAGGGGATACGCAGTATTTT
TRBV7-8	NA	NA	TRBJ2-7	15	CASNRGQTYPYEQYF	TGTGCCAGCAACCGGGGTCAAACTTACCCCTACGAGCAGTACTTC
TRBV4-1	TRBD2	few	TRBJ2-7	16	CASSPGSGGSSYEQYF	TGCGCCAGCAGCCCAGGTAGCGGGGGATCCTCCTACGAGCAGTACTTC
TRBV11-3	TRBD1	few	TRBJ1-5	21	CASSLDRRGQGPLNANQPQHF	TGTGCCAGCAGCTTAGATAGAAGGGGACAGGGCCCTCTAAATGCCAATCAGCCCCAGCATTTT
TRBV20-1	NA	NA	TRBJ2-7	11	CSARDWDEQYF	TGCAGTGCTAGAGATTGGGACGAGCAGTACTTC
TRBV10-3	NA	NA	TRBJ1-1	16	CAISEDFNPMNTEAFF	TGTGCCATCAGTGAGGACTTTAACCCCATGAACACTGAAGCTTTCTTT
TRBV12-3/TRBV12-4	NA	few	TRBJ2-7	14	CASSFYGHLYEQYF	TGTGCCAGCAGTTTCTATGGACATCTCTACGAGCAGTACTTC
TRBV7-8	NA	few	TRBJ1-5	14	CASSFGRGEQPQHF	TGTGCCAGCAGCTTCGGCAGGGGTGAACAGCCCCAGCATTTT
TRBV27	TRBD1	NA	TRBJ2-7	14	CASSSVQGIHEQYF	TGTGCCAGCAGTTCCGTACAGGGGATCCACGAGCAGTACTTC
TRBV5-4	TRBD2	NA	TRBJ2-1	16	CASSLTSGSAYNEQFF	TGTGCCAGCAGCTTGACTAGCGGGAGCGCCTACAATGAGCAGTTCTTC
TRBV7-9	TRBD1	NA	TRBJ1-2	14	CASSATGGRNGYTF	TGTGCCAGCAGCGCCACAGGGGGCCGCAATGGCTACACCTTC
TRBV6-5	NA	NA	TRBJ1-1	14	CASSYSRDWTEAFF	TGTGCCAGCAGTTATAGTAGGGATTGGACTGAAGCTTTCTTT
TRBV7-3	NA	NA	TRBJ2-2	13	CASSLADPGELFF	TGTGCCAGCAGCTTAGCAGACCCCGGGGAGCTGTTTTTT
TRBV5-1	NA	NA	TRBJ2-1	15	CASSLAGIEVNEQFF	TGCGCCAGCAGCTTGGCGGGGATCGAGGTTAATGAGCAGTTCTTC
TRBV28	NA	few	TRBJ2-7	16	CASNEGGVVGVYEQYF	TGTGCCAGCAACGAAGGGGGGGTGGTTGGGGTCTACGAGCAGTACTTC
TRBV7-6	TRBD2	NA	TRBJ2-1	15	CASSLDGGGAHEQFF	TGTGCCAGCAGCTTAGATGGCGGGGGGGCCCATGAGCAGTTCTTC
TRBV20-1	NA	NA	TRBJ1-6	15	CSARVESSYNSPLHF	TGCAGTGCTAGAGTCGAGAGCTCCTATAATTCACCCCTCCACTTT
TRBV5-1	NA	few	TRBJ1-2	15	CASSLEQGNNYGYTF	TGCGCCAGCAGCTTGGAACAGGGTAATAACTATGGCTACACCTTC
TRBV12-3/TRBV12-4	NA	once	TRBJ1-3	12	CASSLVRTSIYF	TGTGCCAGCAGTTTAGTTCGGACCTCCATATATTTT
TRBV7-8	TRBD2	NA	TRBJ2-2	17	CASSPRVSGKGTGELFF	TGTGCCAGCAGCCCTAGAGTTAGCGGGAAGGGCACCGGGGAGCTGTTTTTT
TRBV12-3/TRBV12-4	NA	NA	TRBJ1-5	12	CASSPINQPQHF	TGTGCCAGCAGCCCGATCAATCAGCCCCAGCATTTT
TRBV5-1	TRBD1	NA	TRBJ2-3	15	CASSLWGQSTDTQYF	TGCGCCAGCAGCTTGTGGGGACAGAGCACAGATACGCAGTATTTT
TRBV10-3	NA	NA	TRBJ1-2	13	CASREVQLYGYTF	TGTGCCAGCAGGGAAGTCCAACTCTATGGCTACACCTTC
TRBV7-9	NA	many	TRBJ2-7	14	CASSPTSVAYEQYF	TGTGCCAGCAGCCCGACTAGTGTAGCCTACGAGCAGTACTTC
TRBV3-1	TRBD2	NA	TRBJ2-7	15	CASSRTSGSHYEQYF	TGTGCCAGCAGCCGCACTAGCGGGAGCCACTACGAGCAGTACTTC
TRBV6-5	TRBD1	NA	TRBJ2-2	14	CASSTGQGAGELFF	TGTGCCAGCAGTACCGGACAGGGAGCCGGGGAGCTGTTTTTT
TRBV18	NA	many	TRBJ2-1	13	CASSLSSYNEQFF	TGTGCCAGCTCCCTCAGCTCCTACAATGAGCAGTTCTTC
TRBV15	NA	few	TRBJ2-7	13	CATSREVSYEQYF	TGTGCCACCAGCAGAGAGGTTAGCTACGAGCAGTACTTC
TRBV7-9	NA	NA	TRBJ1-5	14	CASSSTGLGQPQHF	TGTGCCAGCAGCTCCACAGGGCTCGGCCAGCCCCAGCATTTT
TRBV7-9	TRBD2	NA	TRBJ2-5	17	CASSLAKNPRENGTQYF	TGTGCCAGCAGCTTAGCGAAAAATCCGCGGGAGAATGGGACCCAGTACTTC
TRBV5-4	NA	few	TRBJ1-1	15	CASSLKTSGNTEAFF	TGTGCCAGCAGCTTGAAAACTAGCGGGAACACTGAAGCTTTCTTT
TRBV14	NA	NA	TRBJ2-1	15	CASSHGVPSYNEQFF	TGTGCCAGCAGCCACGGGGTCCCCTCCTACAATGAGCAGTTCTTC